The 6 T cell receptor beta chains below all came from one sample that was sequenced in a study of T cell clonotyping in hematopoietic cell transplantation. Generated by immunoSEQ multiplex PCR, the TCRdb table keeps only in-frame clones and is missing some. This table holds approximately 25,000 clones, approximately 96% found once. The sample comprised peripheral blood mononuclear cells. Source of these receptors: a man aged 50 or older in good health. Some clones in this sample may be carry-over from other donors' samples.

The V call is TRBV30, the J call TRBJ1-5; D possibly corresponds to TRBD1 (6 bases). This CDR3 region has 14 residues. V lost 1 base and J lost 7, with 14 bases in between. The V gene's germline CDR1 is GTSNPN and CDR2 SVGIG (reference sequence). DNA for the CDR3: TGTGCCTGGAGTGAGGGGGGTAGAGGACAGCCCCAGCATTTT. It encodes CAWSEGGRGQPQHF.

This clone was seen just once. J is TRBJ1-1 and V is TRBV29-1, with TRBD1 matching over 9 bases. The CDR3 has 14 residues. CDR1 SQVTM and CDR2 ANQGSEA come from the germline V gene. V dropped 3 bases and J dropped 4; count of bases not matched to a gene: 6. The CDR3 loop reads CSVERDRVRTEAFF. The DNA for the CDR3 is TGCAGCGTTGAGAGGGACAGGGTACGCACTGAAGCTTTCTTT.

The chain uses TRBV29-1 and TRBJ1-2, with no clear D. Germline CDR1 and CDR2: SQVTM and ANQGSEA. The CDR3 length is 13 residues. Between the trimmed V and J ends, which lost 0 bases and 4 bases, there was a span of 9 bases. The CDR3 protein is CSVEEERAYGYTF. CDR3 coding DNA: TGCAGCGTTGAAGAGGAACGGGCCTATGGCTACACCTTC.

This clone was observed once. In DNA form, the CDR3 reads TGCAGCGTTGGCCAGGGGCGTGAAGCTTTCTTT. It yields the protein CSVGQGREAFF. The V gene is TRBV29-1, the J gene TRBJ1-1, with D maybe TRBD1 (6 bases). Trimming removed 4 bases at V and 7 bases at J, with 10 bases between. CDR3 size: 11 residues. From germline, CDR1 is SQVTM and CDR2 ANQGSEA.

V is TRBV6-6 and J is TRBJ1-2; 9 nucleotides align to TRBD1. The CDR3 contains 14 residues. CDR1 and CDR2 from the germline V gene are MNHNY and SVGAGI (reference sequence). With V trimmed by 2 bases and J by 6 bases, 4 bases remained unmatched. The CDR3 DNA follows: TGTGCCAGCAGTTACGGGACAGGGTTTGATGGCTACACCTTC. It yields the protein CASSYGTGFDGYTF.

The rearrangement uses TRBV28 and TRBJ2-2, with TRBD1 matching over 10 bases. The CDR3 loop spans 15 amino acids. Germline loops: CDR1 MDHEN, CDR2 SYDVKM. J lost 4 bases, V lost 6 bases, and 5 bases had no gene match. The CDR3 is CASRGQGRGTGELFF. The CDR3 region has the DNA TGTGCCAGCAGGGGACAGGGGCGAGGCACCGGGGAGCTGTTTTTT.